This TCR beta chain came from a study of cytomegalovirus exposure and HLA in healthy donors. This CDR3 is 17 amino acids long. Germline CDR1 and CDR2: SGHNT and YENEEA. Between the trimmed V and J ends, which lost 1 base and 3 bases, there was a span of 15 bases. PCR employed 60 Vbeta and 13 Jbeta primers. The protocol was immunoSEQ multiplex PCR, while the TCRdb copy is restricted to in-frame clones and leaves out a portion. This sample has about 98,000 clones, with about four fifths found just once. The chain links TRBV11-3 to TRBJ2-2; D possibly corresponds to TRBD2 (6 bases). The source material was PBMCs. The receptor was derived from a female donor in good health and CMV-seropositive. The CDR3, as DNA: TGTGCCAGCAGCTTAGGATCCGGGGGACGGCACACCGGGGAGCTGTTTTTT. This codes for CASSLGSGGRHTGELFF.